The rows below give T cell receptor beta chains drawn from one sample of a study of early T cells in non-severe SARS-CoV-2 infection. Via MiXCR, TCRdb re-called the 5' RACE reads, giving one row per CDR3 protein. This sample carries roughly 88,000 distinct CDR3 sequences, 13% to 15% of them seen once, and the ten largest clones take 6.1%. The source material was whole blood. The receptors stem from an adult who was a healthcare worker with PCR-confirmed SARS-CoV-2 infection or an uninfected control (not recorded which). CDR3s include the opening cysteine and the closing phenylalanine or tryptophan. D genes are given only for firm matches. Clone size appears in some rows only: once, few, many, or a class for an expanded clone.

j_call: TRBJ2-1; clone_size: many; d_call: TRBD1; v_call: TRBV28; cdr3_aa: CASSPLGDRGNEQFF; cdr3_nt: TGTGCCAGCAGTCCCTTGGGGGACAGGGGCAATGAGCAGTTCTTC
j_call: TRBJ2-2; clone_size: many; d_call: -; v_call: TRBV11-3; cdr3_aa: CASSGRWIQGQNTGELFF; cdr3_nt: TGTGCCAGCAGTGGGAGGTGGATCCAGGGGCAGAACACCGGGGAGCTGTTTTTT
j_call: TRBJ2-5; clone_size: few; d_call: -; v_call: TRBV5-1; cdr3_aa: CASSATGPEETQYF; cdr3_nt: TGCGCCAGCAGCGCGACGGGACCCGAAGAGACCCAGTACTTC
j_call: TRBJ1-2; clone_size: -; d_call: -; v_call: TRBV6-5; cdr3_aa: CASSYSEDSYGYTF; cdr3_nt: TGTGCCAGCAGTTACTCGGAGGACTCATATGGCTACACCTTC
j_call: TRBJ2-3; clone_size: many; d_call: -; v_call: TRBV7-9; cdr3_aa: CASSFRTDTQYF; cdr3_nt: TGTGCCAGCAGCTTTCGCACAGATACGCAGTATTTT
j_call: TRBJ2-5; clone_size: many; d_call: TRBD2; v_call: TRBV7-6; cdr3_aa: CASSLGPTGTNLQETQYF; cdr3_nt: TGTGCCAGCAGCTTAGGCCCAACCGGGACTAACCTCCAAGAGACCCAGTACTTC
j_call: TRBJ2-7; clone_size: -; d_call: -; v_call: TRBV20-1; cdr3_aa: CSAPPRGGAYEQYF; cdr3_nt: TGCAGTGCCCCACCCCGTGGCGGGGCCTACGAGCAGTACTTC
j_call: TRBJ2-1; clone_size: many; d_call: -; v_call: TRBV6-2/TRBV6-3; cdr3_aa: CAGGDPGVYNEQFF; cdr3_nt: TGTGCCGGAGGGGACCCGGGGGTCTACAATGAGCAGTTCTTC
j_call: TRBJ2-3; clone_size: -; d_call: TRBD2; v_call: TRBV7-9; cdr3_aa: CASSFRTSGGAGDTQYF; cdr3_nt: TGTGCCAGCAGCTTTCGGACTAGCGGGGGGGCCGGAGATACGCAGTATTTT
j_call: TRBJ1-5; clone_size: few; d_call: TRBD1; v_call: TRBV6-6; cdr3_aa: CASSYSDRAGQPQHF; cdr3_nt: TGTGCCAGCAGTTACTCGGACAGGGCCGGTCAGCCCCAGCATTTT
j_call: TRBJ1-1; clone_size: many; d_call: -; v_call: TRBV6-2/TRBV6-3; cdr3_aa: CASTPGTLPEAFF; cdr3_nt: TGTGCCAGCACCCCTGGGACACTCCCTGAAGCTTTCTTT
j_call: TRBJ2-2; clone_size: few; d_call: -; v_call: TRBV7-2; cdr3_aa: CASSLDSTGELFF; cdr3_nt: TGTGCCAGCAGCTTAGACAGCACCGGGGAGCTGTTTTTT
j_call: TRBJ2-7; clone_size: -; d_call: -; v_call: TRBV29-1; cdr3_aa: CSVTTGNYEQYF; cdr3_nt: TGCAGCGTTACCACAGGCAACTACGAGCAGTACTTC
j_call: TRBJ2-7; clone_size: many; d_call: TRBD1; v_call: TRBV12-3/TRBV12-4; cdr3_aa: CASSISGTASYEQYF; cdr3_nt: TGTGCCAGCAGCATAAGTGGGACAGCCTCCTACGAGCAGTACTTC
j_call: TRBJ1-6; clone_size: few; d_call: TRBD1; v_call: TRBV6-2/TRBV6-3; cdr3_aa: CARNTGTENSPLHF; cdr3_nt: TGTGCCAGAAACACCGGGACAGAAAATTCACCCCTCCACTTT
j_call: TRBJ2-4; clone_size: few; d_call: TRBD2; v_call: TRBV7-9; cdr3_aa: CASSPRLAGAKNIQYF; cdr3_nt: TGTGCCAGCAGTCCCCGACTAGCGGGGGCGAAAAACATTCAGTACTTC
j_call: TRBJ1-4; clone_size: many; d_call: -; v_call: TRBV29-1; cdr3_aa: CSVGEEKLFF; cdr3_nt: TGCAGCGTCGGAGAGGAAAAACTGTTTTTT
j_call: TRBJ2-1; clone_size: many; d_call: TRBD2; v_call: TRBV5-1; cdr3_aa: CASSLAPLAGGPISYNEQFF; cdr3_nt: TGCGCCAGCAGCTTGGCCCCACTAGCGGGGGGGCCCATTTCCTACAATGAGCAGTTCTTC
j_call: TRBJ1-3; clone_size: -; d_call: -; v_call: TRBV12-3/TRBV12-4; cdr3_aa: CARALSGNTIYF; cdr3_nt: TGTGCCAGGGCCCTCTCTGGAAACACCATATATTTT
j_call: TRBJ2-7; clone_size: -; d_call: -; v_call: TRBV10-2; cdr3_aa: CASSESRQSYEQYF; cdr3_nt: TGCGCCAGCAGTGAGTCTCGACAGTCCTACGAGCAGTACTTC
j_call: TRBJ2-7; clone_size: few; d_call: TRBD1; v_call: TRBV7-6; cdr3_aa: CASSETGGGEQYF; cdr3_nt: TGTGCCAGCAGCGAAACAGGGGGCGGCGAGCAGTACTTC
j_call: TRBJ2-1; clone_size: few; d_call: -; v_call: TRBV9; cdr3_aa: CASSVQDIFSYNEQFF; cdr3_nt: TGTGCCAGCAGCGTCCAGGACATCTTCTCCTACAATGAGCAGTTCTTC
j_call: TRBJ2-6; clone_size: many; d_call: -; v_call: TRBV3-1; cdr3_aa: CASSAQGSGANVLTF; cdr3_nt: TGTGCCAGCAGCGCACAGGGATCTGGGGCCAACGTCCTGACTTTC
j_call: TRBJ2-7; clone_size: -; d_call: TRBD2; v_call: TRBV20-1; cdr3_aa: CSAPSTSGAKRGEQYF; cdr3_nt: TGCAGTGCCCCTTCGACTAGCGGGGCCAAGAGAGGCGAGCAGTACTTC
j_call: TRBJ2-2; clone_size: -; d_call: TRBD2; v_call: TRBV19; cdr3_aa: CASSMGLAGPHNTGELFF; cdr3_nt: TGTGCCAGTAGTATGGGACTAGCGGGGCCCCATAACACCGGGGAGCTGTTTTTT
j_call: TRBJ2-1; clone_size: -; d_call: -; v_call: TRBV20-1; cdr3_aa: CSASTSYSYNEQFF; cdr3_nt: TGCAGTGCTAGCACTAGCTACTCCTACAATGAGCAGTTCTTC
j_call: TRBJ2-7; clone_size: -; d_call: -; v_call: TRBV20-1; cdr3_aa: CSAHPPGSNHEQYF; cdr3_nt: TGCAGTGCTCACCCGCCGGGATCCAATCACGAGCAGTACTTC
j_call: TRBJ2-3; clone_size: few; d_call: -; v_call: TRBV7-8; cdr3_aa: CASSSDSPRTDTQYF; cdr3_nt: TGTGCCAGCAGCTCCGACAGTCCACGCACAGATACGCAGTATTTT
j_call: TRBJ2-1; clone_size: many; d_call: -; v_call: TRBV7-9; cdr3_aa: CASSLVRHNPEQFF; cdr3_nt: TGTGCCAGCAGCTTAGTCCGGCATAATCCCGAGCAGTTCTTC
j_call: TRBJ1-4; clone_size: many; d_call: -; v_call: TRBV20-1; cdr3_aa: CSARDGARGATNEKLFF; cdr3_nt: TGCAGTGCTAGAGATGGAGCCAGAGGCGCAACTAATGAAAAACTGTTTTTT
j_call: TRBJ2-7; clone_size: few; d_call: -; v_call: TRBV11-3; cdr3_aa: CASSLDQVSYEQYF; cdr3_nt: TGTGCCAGCAGCTTAGATCAGGTCTCCTACGAGCAGTACTTC
j_call: TRBJ1-1; clone_size: many; d_call: -; v_call: TRBV7-6; cdr3_aa: CASSFGENTEAFF; cdr3_nt: TGTGCCAGCAGCTTTGGGGAGAACACTGAAGCTTTCTTT
j_call: TRBJ1-1; clone_size: few; d_call: TRBD1; v_call: TRBV11-3; cdr3_aa: CASSYGGQGGHEAFF; cdr3_nt: TGTGCCAGCAGCTACGGCGGACAGGGCGGACATGAAGCTTTCTTT
j_call: TRBJ1-5; clone_size: many; d_call: -; v_call: TRBV2; cdr3_aa: CASSGQSHSNQPQHF; cdr3_nt: TGTGCCAGCAGCGGACAGTCACATAGCAATCAGCCCCAGCATTTT
j_call: TRBJ1-5; clone_size: -; d_call: -; v_call: TRBV10-3; cdr3_aa: CAISEGPKQPQHF; cdr3_nt: TGTGCCATCAGTGAAGGACCTAAGCAGCCCCAGCATTTT
j_call: TRBJ1-2; clone_size: few; d_call: -; v_call: TRBV3-1; cdr3_aa: CASSLSFYGYTF; cdr3_nt: TGTGCCAGCAGCCTCTCATTCTATGGCTACACCTTC
j_call: TRBJ2-2; clone_size: -; d_call: -; v_call: TRBV6-2/TRBV6-3; cdr3_aa: CASRPGTRNTGELFF; cdr3_nt: TGTGCCAGCAGACCCGGGACCCGGAACACCGGGGAGCTGTTTTTT
j_call: TRBJ2-1; clone_size: many; d_call: TRBD2; v_call: TRBV7-6; cdr3_aa: CASSFAGEYNEQFF; cdr3_nt: TGTGCCAGCAGCTTTGCGGGGGAGTACAATGAGCAGTTCTTC
j_call: TRBJ2-1; clone_size: -; d_call: -; v_call: TRBV6-5; cdr3_aa: CASSAAGGGRYEQFF; cdr3_nt: TGTGCCAGCAGTGCGGCAGGGGGCGGGAGGTATGAGCAGTTCTTC
j_call: TRBJ2-7; clone_size: many; d_call: -; v_call: TRBV20-1; cdr3_aa: CSAPGPFYEQYF; cdr3_nt: TGCAGTGCCCCGGGACCTTTCTACGAGCAGTACTTC
j_call: TRBJ1-4; clone_size: few; d_call: TRBD1; v_call: TRBV2; cdr3_aa: CASSDQGANNEKLFF; cdr3_nt: TGTGCCAGCAGTGACCAGGGGGCCAATAATGAAAAACTGTTTTTT
j_call: TRBJ2-1; clone_size: many; d_call: -; v_call: TRBV12-3/TRBV12-4; cdr3_aa: CASSLVVAEQFF; cdr3_nt: TGTGCCAGCAGTTTGGTCGTGGCGGAGCAGTTCTTC
j_call: TRBJ2-2; clone_size: -; d_call: TRBD1; v_call: TRBV6-4; cdr3_aa: CASSIARGPGELFF; cdr3_nt: TGTGCCAGCAGTATCGCCAGGGGGCCCGGGGAGCTGTTTTTT
j_call: TRBJ2-1; clone_size: -; d_call: TRBD2; v_call: TRBV7-2; cdr3_aa: CASIRGGGGGNEQFF; cdr3_nt: TGTGCCAGCATCCGAGGCGGGGGAGGCGGCAATGAGCAGTTCTTC
j_call: TRBJ1-2; clone_size: many; d_call: -; v_call: TRBV20-1; cdr3_aa: CSARAEEGLHGYTF; cdr3_nt: TGCAGTGCTAGAGCCGAAGAGGGTCTACATGGCTACACCTTC
j_call: TRBJ2-5; clone_size: -; d_call: -; v_call: TRBV20-1; cdr3_aa: CSARDLVYQETQYF; cdr3_nt: TGCAGTGCTAGAGATTTGGTGTACCAAGAGACCCAGTACTTC
j_call: TRBJ2-1; clone_size: -; d_call: -; v_call: TRBV6-5; cdr3_aa: CASSSLFNEQFF; cdr3_nt: TGTGCCAGCAGTTCTCTATTCAATGAGCAGTTCTTC
j_call: TRBJ1-4; clone_size: -; d_call: -; v_call: TRBV10-1; cdr3_aa: CASSFGGDEKLFF; cdr3_nt: TGCGCCAGCAGTTTCGGTGGCGACGAAAAACTGTTTTTT
j_call: TRBJ1-4; clone_size: few; d_call: TRBD1; v_call: TRBV18; cdr3_aa: CASSFQGQGNEKLFF; cdr3_nt: TGTGCCAGCTCATTTCAAGGACAGGGAAATGAAAAACTGTTTTTT
j_call: TRBJ2-1; clone_size: -; d_call: -; v_call: TRBV7-2; cdr3_aa: CASSLVNQEQFF; cdr3_nt: TGTGCCAGCAGCTTAGTGAACCAGGAGCAGTTCTTC
j_call: TRBJ2-1; clone_size: few; d_call: -; v_call: TRBV6-2/TRBV6-3; cdr3_aa: CASSYEWRYVDNEQFF; cdr3_nt: TGTGCCAGCAGTTACGAGTGGAGGTATGTCGACAATGAGCAGTTCTTC
j_call: TRBJ2-3; clone_size: few; d_call: TRBD1; v_call: TRBV4-2; cdr3_aa: CASSQVGTGKFDTQYF; cdr3_nt: TGTGCCAGCAGCCAAGTCGGGACAGGGAAATTTGATACGCAGTATTTT
j_call: TRBJ1-2; clone_size: few; d_call: TRBD1; v_call: TRBV13; cdr3_aa: CASSLGPTGAYGYTF; cdr3_nt: TGTGCCAGCAGCTTAGGGCCAACAGGGGCCTATGGCTACACCTTC
j_call: TRBJ2-7; clone_size: -; d_call: -; v_call: TRBV24-1; cdr3_aa: CATSDSAWGANGEQYF; cdr3_nt: TGTGCCACCAGTGATTCCGCGTGGGGGGCCAATGGTGAGCAGTACTTC
j_call: TRBJ2-4; clone_size: -; d_call: -; v_call: TRBV21-1; cdr3_aa: CASSKAGTQLAKNIQYF; cdr3_nt: TGTGCCAGCAGCAAAGCCGGGACACAGCTAGCCAAAAACATTCAGTACTTC
j_call: TRBJ1-1; clone_size: few; d_call: -; v_call: TRBV5-7; cdr3_aa: CASSLVGGEGTEAFF; cdr3_nt: TGTGCCAGCAGCTTGGTTGGGGGCGAGGGCACTGAAGCTTTCTTT
j_call: TRBJ2-7; clone_size: -; d_call: -; v_call: TRBV12-3/TRBV12-4; cdr3_aa: CASSLAGGLYEQYF; cdr3_nt: TGTGCCAGCAGTTTAGCGGGGGGCCTCTACGAGCAGTACTTC
j_call: TRBJ2-2; clone_size: few; d_call: -; v_call: TRBV29-1; cdr3_aa: CSVEDEDFGAGELFF; cdr3_nt: TGCAGCGTTGAAGACGAAGACTTTGGGGCCGGGGAGCTGTTTTTT
j_call: TRBJ1-5; clone_size: many; d_call: -; v_call: TRBV6-5; cdr3_aa: CASKGGEDQPQHF; cdr3_nt: TGTGCCAGCAAGGGGGGGGAAGATCAGCCCCAGCATTTT
j_call: TRBJ2-1; clone_size: -; d_call: TRBD2; v_call: TRBV18; cdr3_aa: CASSPPSGGPFGEQFF; cdr3_nt: TGTGCCAGCTCACCACCTAGCGGGGGACCATTCGGTGAGCAGTTCTTC